This T cell receptor (beta chain) was retrieved from a study of T cells in Graves' hyperthyroidism and ophthalmopathy. The wider study: Peripheral blood samples were taken at initial diagnosis, prior to any treatment. Whole-study findings and limits: A 13 V-J signature model discriminated ophthalmopathy versus stable hyperthyroidism.

The table lists this clonotype with a few counts. The antigen remains unidentified. Amplified TCR beta CDR3 regions derived from RNA transcripts. The primer set for the first-round RT-PCR of the TCR CDR3 was HTBI. One entry per CDR3 protein, called by TCRdb with MiXCR from the multiplex PCR reads. The table records 370,000 or so distinct CDR3 sequences, around a quarter of them present only once. The CDR3 has 13 amino acids. Germline V gene data show CDR1 as DFQATT and CDR2 as SNEGSKA (reference sequence). With 6 bases clipped from V and 9 bases from J, the junction kept 7 bases outside the gene matches. Hyperthyroidism was newly diagnosed in patients aged 18 to 65 (duration under 2 months). Each diagnosis was grounded in clinical symptoms, serum thyroxine and TRAb, thyroid ultrasound, and orbital computed tomography.

Sequencing was done on a sample of blood. The origin of this receptor is a man aged 50 to 60 with Graves' hyperthyroidism. The chain couples TRBV20-1 to TRBJ2-1, with TRBD2 matching 11 bases. CDR3 bases: TGCAGTGCCCGAGGGCTAGCGGGAGGTGAGCAGTTCTTC. Translated: CSARGLAGGEQFF.